This T cell receptor beta chain was recorded in a study of graft-versus-host responses after intestinal transplantation. Of note for this clone: Its specificity is not known.

The CDR3 has 17 amino acids. In germline, CDR1 is SGHTA, CDR2 FQGNSA. With 5 bases clipped from V and 5 bases from J, the junction kept 8 bases outside the gene matches. Findings and caveats of the study: Allografts carried high graft-versus-host to host-versus-graft clonal ratios in patients having graft-donor T cell macrochimerism. Peak circulating GvH clone levels tracked with early post-transplant HvG declines.

Sequenced by immunoSEQ multiplex PCR; TCRdb stores in-frame clones only, minus some. This table holds some 110,000 clones, about 92% found once. The source material was unstimulated CD4+ T cells sorted from spleen or lymph node cells, sampled before transplant. The chain employs TRBV7-2 and TRBJ2-5, with 16 bases identical to TRBD2. This TCR derives from a human donor who was the organ donor for an intestinal transplant. The CDR3 bases are TGTGCCAGCAGCCCCCCGGGACTAGCGGGAGGGACGGAGACCCAGTACTTC. Translating gives CASSPPGLAGGTETQYF.